This T cell receptor (beta chain) was captured by sequencing in a study of T cells in localized non-small cell lung cancer. Generated by immunoSEQ multiplex PCR, the TCRdb table keeps only in-frame clones and is missing some. Seen here are about 24,000 clones, 89% observed once, and the top ten hold roughly 22%. The germline V gene has CDR1 MNHNS and CDR2 SASEGT. The V end was cut by 2 bases, the J end by 0 bases, with 8 bases between. The CDR3 totals 15 residues. Study observations and caveats: The study found T cell clonality highest in uninvolved adjacent lung, above tumor. Patients showing higher blood T cell density tended to see longer overall survival.

To note about this clone: Its antigen is still unknown.

The specimen comprised peripheral blood, sampled before any cancer treatment. This sequence originates from a man aged 40-75 years with stage I squamous cell lung carcinoma. The rearrangement uses TRBV6-1 and TRBJ1-3; D call uncertain. For the CDR3, the DNA is TGTGCCAGCAGTGAAACGGGCAACTCTGGAAACACCATATATTTT. Protein sequence: CASSETGNSGNTIYF.